This is a list of T cell receptor beta chains from one sample in a study of T-cell memory formation after mild COVID-19. One entry per CDR3 protein results from TCRdb running MiXCR on the 5' RACE reads. The repertoire holds under 450,000 distinct CDR3 sequences, with roughly an eighth as singletons. The sample taken for sequencing was PBMCs or a T cell subset sorted from them (not recorded which). The receptors come from a man aged 18 to 30 who had mild COVID-19 (a few samples of this study predate the infection). Cell type and time point are not known. CDR3s leave out the opening cysteine and the closing phenylalanine or tryptophan. D genes are given only for firm matches.

len	v_gene	j_gene	d_gene	CDR3aa
12	TRBV29-1	TRBJ2-3	-	SVERGRGADTQY
13	TRBV7-8	TRBJ1-1	TRBD1	ASSSTGGAGTEAF
10	TRBV3-1	TRBJ1-2	-	ASSQEHYGYT
13	TRBV12-3/TRBV12-4	TRBJ2-1	-	ASSLGNPPYGEQF
14	TRBV6-5	TRBJ2-3	TRBD1	ASRSGTGGPTDTQY
12	TRBV5-1	TRBJ1-2	TRBD1	ASSTSGTGEGYT
13	TRBV12-3/TRBV12-4	TRBJ1-2	-	ASSLGDSRVEGYT
11	TRBV6-1	TRBJ1-3	-	ASSEQGGNTIY
14	TRBV4-3	TRBJ2-5	-	ASSREGVGSQETQY
13	TRBV7-2	TRBJ1-5	-	ASSLGPHSNQPQH
9	TRBV10-3	TRBJ2-1	-	AISVGNEQF
11	TRBV7-3	TRBJ2-1	-	ASSPSLSGEQF
9	TRBV23-1	TRBJ2-1	-	ASPVQETQF
12	TRBV5-4	TRBJ1-1	-	ASTLNGRTTEAF
14	TRBV21-1	TRBJ1-3	-	ASSRRDRGLGNTIY
11	TRBV12-3/TRBV12-4	TRBJ1-1	-	ASSFARGTEAF
14	TRBV4-3	TRBJ2-1	-	ASSQVGTAFGNEQI
11	TRBV29-1	TRBJ2-3	-	SGKPGSGNTQY
10	TRBV11-2	TRBJ2-1	-	ASSWTGNEQF
11	TRBV6-2/TRBV6-3	TRBJ2-1	-	ASSYSTPPEQF
12	TRBV7-2	TRBJ1-2	TRBD1	ASRLPGQVNGYT
12	TRBV29-1	TRBJ2-7	-	SVEGGPSSYEQY
13	TRBV29-1	TRBJ2-3	-	SVEVGAYGTDTQY
13	TRBV19	TRBJ1-6	-	ASSLYAGYNSPLH
12	TRBV27	TRBJ1-1	-	ASMPSGSSVEAF
13	TRBV11-2	TRBJ1-6	-	ASSLGWFGDSPLH
9	TRBV25-1	TRBJ2-7	-	ASSVALEQY
13	TRBV24-1	TRBJ2-6	-	ATSDSRAGANVLT
12	TRBV6-2/TRBV6-3	TRBJ2-1	TRBD1	ASDRDRGAHEQF
10	TRBV19	TRBJ1-5	-	ASRQANQPQH
14	TRBV5-4	TRBJ2-1	-	ASSRGDGRGYNEQF
14	TRBV6-5	TRBJ2-5	TRBD2	ASHSGSGGNQETQY
13	TRBV5-1	TRBJ1-2	-	ASSLAPGARYGYT
12	TRBV2	TRBJ1-3	-	ASSLGAAGNTIY
14	TRBV24-1	TRBJ2-3	TRBD1	ATSDLPGQGTDTQY
11	TRBV12-3/TRBV12-4	TRBJ2-7	-	ASSPWADYEQY
12	TRBV7-9	TRBJ2-3	-	ASSPQGRPDTQY
10	TRBV7-2	TRBJ1-6	-	AVGAQYSPLH
12	TRBV19	TRBJ1-4	-	ASSITGMQEKLF
11	TRBV6-5	TRBJ1-1	-	ASRREGGTEAF
14	TRBV9	TRBJ2-7	TRBD2	ASSVGTSGAFYEQY
12	TRBV5-1	TRBJ1-3	-	ASSLAGIGNTIY
10	TRBV11-1	TRBJ1-1	-	ASSLDRGEAF